This T cell receptor beta chain appears in the sequencing data of a study of sequential checkpoint blockade in melanoma. Study as a whole: First-line arms were nivolumab then ipilimumab, or the reverse, randomized 1:1.

This clone was detected a few times. Measured with immunoSEQ multiplex PCR; TCRdb has only the in-frame clones, and not every one. Here the sample spans about 4,700 clones, roughly 21% being singletons. Germline CDR1 is LGHNT and CDR2 is FRNRAP. The CDR3 spans 15 residues. Described treatment: randomized to nivolumab then ipilimumab (arm A) or the reverse (arm B). This chain joins TRBV12-5 and TRBJ2-3, with D unresolved. This clonotype was sampled from a human donor with melanoma. Sequenced material: tumor tissue (inferred from file names), taken from a patient given nivolumab and ipilimumab in sequence. The CDR3 bases are TGTGCCAGCACCAAACTTTTTTTAGGGTTCGATACGCAGTATTTT. Its protein product is CASTKLFLGFDTQYF.